This T cell receptor beta chain was found in a study of T cell responses to AZD1222 COVID-19 vaccine. A word on this clone: What it recognizes is unknown.

Germline V lookup: CDR1 MGHDK, CDR2 SYGVNS. Losses at the gene ends were 4 bases for V and 5 bases for J; bases not matched to a gene: 2. The CDR3 length is 14 residues. General study results and limits: Samples come after the peak T cell response, not at day 14. Vaccine-associated CD4 TCRs spanned spike, dominant at 160-218 and 743-854. The sample set comprised mostly white British donors with more females, and clonal diversity was possibly underestimated.

The table came from immunoSEQ multiplex PCR; TCRdb's copy has only in-frame clones and leaves some out. Of 25,000 to 30,000 clones in the sample, over 75% were seen once. This chain connects TRBV25-1 to TRBJ1-5; TRBD1 matches at 10 bases. The specimen comprised peripheral blood, sampled on day 0 of AZD1222 vaccination. The clonotype was recovered from an adult in good health. The CDR3 region has the DNA TGTGCCAGCAGTGGGGACAGGGGTGATCAGCCCCAGCATTTT. Amino acids: CASSGDRGDQPQHF.